This T cell receptor (beta chain) comes out of a study of blood T cell repertoires in COVID-19. Study information: The analysed material was cDNA or gDNA that came from T cells, B-cell-depleted T cells, or PBMCs.

Germline V gives CDR1 MNHEY, CDR2 SVGEGT. The CDR3 runs 16 residues. The V gene end was trimmed by 6 bases and the J gene end by 6 bases; junction bases not matched to a gene: 10. TCRdb's copy holds only in-frame clones and misses some; the assay was immunoSEQ multiplex PCR. The sample yields some 150,000 clones, around 80% seen once. The sequenced sample was peripheral blood. V is TRBV6-2 or TRBV6-3 and J is TRBJ1-4; TRBD1 agrees at 10 bases. This TCR was sampled from a woman aged 50 to 65 with acute or convalescent COVID-19. The DNA of the CDR3 is TGTGCCAGCAGCCCGCTCTCCGGGACAGGGGATGAAAAACTGTTTTTT. This encodes CASSPLSGTGDEKLFF.